Listed below are T cell receptor beta chains from one sample, sequenced in a study of blood T cell repertoires in COVID-19. Generated by immunoSEQ multiplex PCR, the TCRdb table keeps only in-frame clones and is missing some. Of about 220,000 clones listed, around 82% are singletons. Sequencing used peripheral blood. These receptors all stem from a woman in her 70s with acute or convalescent COVID-19. The CDR3 runs from the conserved cysteine through the conserved F or W. Fields, in order: D gene, clone size, V gene, J gene, CDR3 DNA, CDR3 protein. A D gene is named only where the DNA matches it firmly. Some rows have no size entry. The others give once, few or many, or a class for an expanded clone.

D: NA
size: NA
V: TRBV5-5
J: TRBJ2-6
DNA: TGTGCCAGCAGCTTGAACAGGGTTCCCTCTGGGGCCAACGTCCTGACTTTC
CDR3: CASSLNRVPSGANVLTF

D: TRBD2
size: NA
V: TRBV7-2
J: TRBJ2-3
DNA: TGTGCCAGCAGCTTAGCCCTTATTGGCGGGGGTAGCACAGATACGCAGTATTTT
CDR3: CASSLALIGGGSTDTQYF

D: NA
size: NA
V: TRBV7-9
J: TRBJ2-3
DNA: TGTGCCAGCAGCCCTCGGGCGCAGTATTTT
CDR3: CASSPRAQYF

D: TRBD2
size: NA
V: TRBV7-2
J: TRBJ2-5
DNA: TGTGCCAGCAGCTTAATAGGCGGGGGGGCGATAGGAGAGACCCAGTACTTC
CDR3: CASSLIGGGAIGETQYF

D: NA
size: NA
V: TRBV7-9
J: TRBJ2-7
DNA: TGTGCCAGCAGCAAAGGCAGTCACTCCTACGAGCAGTACTTC
CDR3: CASSKGSHSYEQYF

D: TRBD2
size: NA
V: TRBV4-2
J: TRBJ2-3
DNA: TGTGCCAGCAGCCAAGGAACTAGCGGGGGGACAGATACGCAGTATTTT
CDR3: CASSQGTSGGTDTQYF

D: NA
size: NA
V: TRBV6-5
J: TRBJ2-2
DNA: TGTGCCAGCAGTTACTCAAAGTCAGGGTCAGGGGAGCTGTTTTTT
CDR3: CASSYSKSGSGELFF

D: NA
size: once
V: TRBV30
J: TRBJ2-5
DNA: TGTGCCTGGAGTCCAGACAACGTACAAGAGACCCAGTACTTC
CDR3: CAWSPDNVQETQYF

D: NA
size: NA
V: TRBV7-9
J: TRBJ1-1
DNA: TGTGCCAGCACCACGGGGGGGGGAAACACTGAAGCTTTCTTT
CDR3: CASTTGGGNTEAFF

D: TRBD1
size: NA
V: TRBV4-3
J: TRBJ2-5
DNA: TGCGCCAGCAGCCAAGTGGTGGCAGGGGGAGAGACCCAGTACTTC
CDR3: CASSQVVAGGETQYF

D: TRBD2
size: NA
V: TRBV15
J: TRBJ2-3
DNA: TGTGCCACCAGCAGAGAGGGTCGACGGGGGGGCCGAGATACGCAGTATTTT
CDR3: CATSREGRRGGRDTQYF

D: NA
size: NA
V: TRBV6-2/TRBV6-3
J: TRBJ2-1
DNA: TGTGCCAGCAGTTACCCCACAGGGGAGGAGACCTACAATGAGCAGTTCTTC
CDR3: CASSYPTGEETYNEQFF

D: TRBD2
size: NA
V: TRBV7-2
J: TRBJ2-5
DNA: TGTGCCAGCAGCTCGATTGGCGGGGGGGCCGGAGAGACCCAGTACTTC
CDR3: CASSSIGGGAGETQYF

D: TRBD2
size: NA
V: TRBV11-2
J: TRBJ2-3
DNA: TGTGCCAGCAGCGCCCGGACTAGCAGGAGGACAGATACGCAGTATTTT
CDR3: CASSARTSRRTDTQYF

D: NA
size: NA
V: TRBV9
J: TRBJ2-3
DNA: TGTGCCAGCAGCGTAGTGACTTCCCGGGGGACTAGCACAGATACGCAGTATTTT
CDR3: CASSVVTSRGTSTDTQYF

D: TRBD1
size: NA
V: TRBV2
J: TRBJ1-6
DNA: TGTGCCGGCAGACAGGGCCCCAATTCACCCCTCCACTTT
CDR3: CAGRQGPNSPLHF